This T cell receptor (beta chain) comes out of a study of blood T cells in healthy people across ages. Overall study results and limits: Diversity was higher, and naive CD4+ cells more numerous, in long-lived donors than in aged donors. The study could not conclusively compare naive and antigen-experienced cells, given its unsorted PBMCs.

Next came a second PCR, run for 7 to 11 cycles, which used a sample-barcoded 5' primer along with a J-beta primer mix. The template-switch adaptor was a 5' adaptor with 12 random nucleotides. It tagged each cDNA molecule. One entry per CDR3 protein, called by TCRdb with MiXCR from the 5' RACE reads. In the table there are roughly 900,000 distinct CDR3 sequences, around 49% of which are singletons. For every donor, a draw yielded approximately 9.9 milliliters of peripheral blood. Germline V gene lookup returns CDR1 MDHEN and CDR2 SYDVKM. CDR3 length: 12 residues. This clonotype came up a few times. Its matching antigen is unknown.

The clonotype was recovered from a young man in good health. The rearrangement joins TRBV28 to TRBJ2-5; D possibly corresponds to TRBD1 (6 bases). The end of the DNA fits TRBJ2-7 better, so the J call may be wrong. Material: blood. CDR3: CASTRKGVEQYF. CDR3 in DNA: TGTGCCAGCACCCGCAAGGGGGTCGAGCAGTACTTC.